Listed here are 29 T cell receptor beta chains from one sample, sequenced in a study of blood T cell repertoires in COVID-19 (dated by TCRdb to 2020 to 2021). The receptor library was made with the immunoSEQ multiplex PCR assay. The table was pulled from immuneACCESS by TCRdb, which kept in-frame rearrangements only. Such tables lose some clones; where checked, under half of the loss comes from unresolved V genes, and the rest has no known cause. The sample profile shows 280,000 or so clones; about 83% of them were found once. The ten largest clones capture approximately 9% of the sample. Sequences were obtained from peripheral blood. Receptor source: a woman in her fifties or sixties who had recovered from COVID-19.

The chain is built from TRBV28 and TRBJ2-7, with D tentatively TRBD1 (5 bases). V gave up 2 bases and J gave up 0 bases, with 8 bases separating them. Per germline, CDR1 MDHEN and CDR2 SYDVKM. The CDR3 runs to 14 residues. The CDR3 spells CASSLLGDSYEQYF. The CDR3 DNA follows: TGTGCCAGCAGTTTACTAGGGGACTCCTACGAGCAGTACTTC.

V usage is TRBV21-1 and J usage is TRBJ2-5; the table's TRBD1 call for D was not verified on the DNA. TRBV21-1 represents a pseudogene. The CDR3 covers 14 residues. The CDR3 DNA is TGTGCCAGCAGCAAAGAGGGGGCCCAAGAGACCCAGTACTTC. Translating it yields CASSKEGAQETQYF.

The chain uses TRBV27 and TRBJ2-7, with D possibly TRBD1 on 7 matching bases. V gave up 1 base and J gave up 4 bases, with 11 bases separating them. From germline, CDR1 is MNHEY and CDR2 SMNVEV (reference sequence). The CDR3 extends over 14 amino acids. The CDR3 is CASSLYPGGYEQYF. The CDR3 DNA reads TGTGCCAGCAGTTTATACCCAGGGGGGTACGAGCAGTACTTC.

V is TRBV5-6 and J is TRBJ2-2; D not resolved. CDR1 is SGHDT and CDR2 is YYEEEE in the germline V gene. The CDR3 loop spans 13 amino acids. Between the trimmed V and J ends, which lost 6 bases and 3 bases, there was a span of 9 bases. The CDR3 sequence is CASTKQDTGELFF. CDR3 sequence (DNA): TGTGCCAGCACTAAGCAGGACACCGGGGAGCTGTTTTTT.

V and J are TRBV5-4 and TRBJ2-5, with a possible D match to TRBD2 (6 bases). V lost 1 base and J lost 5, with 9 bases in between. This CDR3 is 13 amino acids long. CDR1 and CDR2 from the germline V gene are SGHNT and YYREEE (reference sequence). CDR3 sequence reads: CASSLFGGETQYF. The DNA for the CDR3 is TGTGCCAGCAGCTTGTTTGGGGGGGAGACCCAGTACTTC.

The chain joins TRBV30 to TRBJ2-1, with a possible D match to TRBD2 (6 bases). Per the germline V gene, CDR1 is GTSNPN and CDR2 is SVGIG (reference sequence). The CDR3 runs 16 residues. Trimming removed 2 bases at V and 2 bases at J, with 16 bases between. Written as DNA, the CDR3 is TGTGCCTGGAGTCCAACACTAGCAGTAGCCTACAATGAGCAGTTCTTC. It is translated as CAWSPTLAVAYNEQFF.

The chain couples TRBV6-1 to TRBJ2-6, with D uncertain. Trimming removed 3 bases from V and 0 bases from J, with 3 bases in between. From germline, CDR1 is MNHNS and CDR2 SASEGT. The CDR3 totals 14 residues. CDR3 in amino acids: CASSDNSGANVLTF. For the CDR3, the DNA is TGTGCCAGCAGTGACAACTCTGGGGCCAACGTCCTGACTTTC.

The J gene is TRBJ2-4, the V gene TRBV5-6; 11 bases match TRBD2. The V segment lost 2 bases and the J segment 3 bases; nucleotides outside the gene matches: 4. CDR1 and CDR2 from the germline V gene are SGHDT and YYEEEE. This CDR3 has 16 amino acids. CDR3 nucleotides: TGTGCCAGCAGCTTTCTAGCGGGGGGAAACAAAAACATTCAGTACTTC. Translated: CASSFLAGGNKNIQYF.

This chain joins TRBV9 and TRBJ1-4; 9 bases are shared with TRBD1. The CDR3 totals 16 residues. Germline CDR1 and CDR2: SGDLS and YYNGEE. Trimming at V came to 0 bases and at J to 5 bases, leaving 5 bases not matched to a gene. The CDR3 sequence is CASSVGDRDRNEKLFF. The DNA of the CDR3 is TGTGCCAGCAGCGTAGGGGACAGGGACCGCAATGAAAAACTGTTTTTT.

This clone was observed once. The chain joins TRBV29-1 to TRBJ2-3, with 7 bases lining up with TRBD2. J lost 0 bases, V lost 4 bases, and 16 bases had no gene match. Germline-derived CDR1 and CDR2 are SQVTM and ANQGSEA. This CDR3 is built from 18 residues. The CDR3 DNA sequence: TGCAGCGTTGGCGAACCTGGGGGGGGGACTTCCAGCACAGATACGCAGTATTTT. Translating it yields CSVGEPGGGTSSTDTQYF.

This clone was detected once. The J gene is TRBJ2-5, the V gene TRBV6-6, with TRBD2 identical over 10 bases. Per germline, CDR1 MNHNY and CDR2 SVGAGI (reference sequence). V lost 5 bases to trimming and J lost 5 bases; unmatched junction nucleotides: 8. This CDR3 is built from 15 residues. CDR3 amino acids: CASSSGGAIWETQYF. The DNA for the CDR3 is TGTGCCAGCAGTAGCGGGGGGGCTATCTGGGAGACCCAGTACTTC.

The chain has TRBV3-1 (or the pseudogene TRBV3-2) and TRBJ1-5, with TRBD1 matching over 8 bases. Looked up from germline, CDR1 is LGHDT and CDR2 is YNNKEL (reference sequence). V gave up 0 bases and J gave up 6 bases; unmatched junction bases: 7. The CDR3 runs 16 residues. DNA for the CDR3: TGTGCCAGCAGCCAAGATTTGACAGGGGCCTCTCAGCCCCAGCATTTT. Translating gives CASSQDLTGASQPQHF.

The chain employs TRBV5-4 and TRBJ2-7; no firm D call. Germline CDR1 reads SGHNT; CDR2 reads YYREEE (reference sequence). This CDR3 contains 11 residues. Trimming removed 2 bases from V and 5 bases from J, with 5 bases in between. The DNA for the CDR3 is TGTGCCAGCAGCTTCTCAGACGAGCAGTACTTC. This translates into CASSFSDEQYF.

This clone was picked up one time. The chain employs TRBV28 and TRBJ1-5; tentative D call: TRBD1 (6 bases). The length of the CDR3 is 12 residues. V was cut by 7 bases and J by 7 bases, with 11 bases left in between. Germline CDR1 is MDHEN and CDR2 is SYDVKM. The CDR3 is CASTGARQPQHF. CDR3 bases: TGTGCCAGCACAGGGGCGAGGCAGCCCCAGCATTTT.

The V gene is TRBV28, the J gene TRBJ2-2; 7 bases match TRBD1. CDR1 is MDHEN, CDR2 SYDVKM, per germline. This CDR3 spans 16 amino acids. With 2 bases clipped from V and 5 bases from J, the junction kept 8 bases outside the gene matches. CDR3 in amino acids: CASSLRGTVMTGELFF. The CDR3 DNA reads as TGTGCCAGCAGTTTAAGAGGGACAGTAATGACCGGGGAGCTGTTTTTT.

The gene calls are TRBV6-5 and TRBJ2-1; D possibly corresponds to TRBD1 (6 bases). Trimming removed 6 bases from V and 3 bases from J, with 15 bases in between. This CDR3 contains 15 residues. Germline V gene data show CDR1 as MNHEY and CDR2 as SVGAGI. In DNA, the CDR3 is TGTGCCAGCAGCCCGGGGCAGGGGTTCTACAATGAGCAGTTCTTC. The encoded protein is CASSPGQGFYNEQFF.

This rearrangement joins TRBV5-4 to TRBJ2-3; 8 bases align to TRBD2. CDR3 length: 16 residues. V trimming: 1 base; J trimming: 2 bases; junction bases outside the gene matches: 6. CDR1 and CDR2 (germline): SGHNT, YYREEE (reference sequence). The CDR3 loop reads CASSLRAGASTDTQYF. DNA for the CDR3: TGTGCCAGCAGCTTGCGAGCGGGGGCCTCCACAGATACGCAGTATTTT.

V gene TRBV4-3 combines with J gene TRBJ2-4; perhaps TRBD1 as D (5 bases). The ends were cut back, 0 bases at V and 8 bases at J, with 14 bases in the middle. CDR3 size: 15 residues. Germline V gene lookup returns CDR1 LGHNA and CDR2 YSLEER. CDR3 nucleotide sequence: TGCGCCAGCAGCCAAGACCTGACCAGGGCGTACATTCAGTACTTC. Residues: CASSQDLTRAYIQYF.

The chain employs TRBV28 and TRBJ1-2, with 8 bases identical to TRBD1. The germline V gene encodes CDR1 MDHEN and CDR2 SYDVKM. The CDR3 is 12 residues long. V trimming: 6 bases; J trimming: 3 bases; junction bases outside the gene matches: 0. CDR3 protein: CASRTGDYGYTF. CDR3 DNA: TGTGCCAGCAGGACAGGGGACTATGGCTACACCTTC.

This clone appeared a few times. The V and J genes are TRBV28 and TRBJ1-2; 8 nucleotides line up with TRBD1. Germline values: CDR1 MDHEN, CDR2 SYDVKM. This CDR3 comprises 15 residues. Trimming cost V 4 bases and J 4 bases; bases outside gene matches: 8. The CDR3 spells CASSYRTGGLYGYTF. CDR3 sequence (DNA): TGTGCCAGCAGTTACAGAACAGGGGGGCTCTATGGCTACACCTTC.

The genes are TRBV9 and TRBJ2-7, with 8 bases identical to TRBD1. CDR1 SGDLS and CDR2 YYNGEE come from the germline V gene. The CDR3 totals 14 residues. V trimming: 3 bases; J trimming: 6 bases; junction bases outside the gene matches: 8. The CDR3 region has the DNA TGTGCCAGCAGCGAACAGGGGGGTTCGGGCGAGCAGTACTTC. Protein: CASSEQGGSGEQYF.

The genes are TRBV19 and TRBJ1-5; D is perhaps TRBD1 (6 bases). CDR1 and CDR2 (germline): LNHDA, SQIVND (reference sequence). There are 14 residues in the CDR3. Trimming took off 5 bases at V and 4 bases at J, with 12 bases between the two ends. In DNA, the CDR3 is TGTGCCAGTAGTCCAGGGGTGTGGAATCAGCCCCAGCATTTT. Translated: CASSPGVWNQPQHF. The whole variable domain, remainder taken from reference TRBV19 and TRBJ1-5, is DGGITQSPKYLFRKEGQNVTLSCEQNLNHDAMYWYRQDPGQGLRLIYYSQIVNDFQKGDIAEGYSVSREKKESFPLTVTSAQKNPTAFYLCASSPGVWNQPQHFGDGTRLSIL.

The CDR3 DNA reads as TGTGCCAGCAGCTCATATAACCTAGCGGGGGCTTACAATGAGCAGTTCTTC. Protein sequence: CASSSYNLAGAYNEQFF. The chain uses TRBV7-3 and TRBJ2-1, with 10 bases matching TRBD2. From germline, CDR1 is SGHTA and CDR2 FQGTGA. V shed 4 bases, J shed 4 bases, and the junction held 10 bases outside the gene matches. The CDR3 runs to 17 residues.

The CDR3 nucleotides are TGTGCCAGCAGCTTAGTGAACGGCGGGGAGCTGTTTTTT. Translating it yields CASSLVNGGELFF. The chain is built from TRBV7-2 and TRBJ2-2, with D unresolved. Germline V gene lookup returns CDR1 SGHTA and CDR2 FQGNSA. Trimming stripped 1 base from V and 7 bases from J, with 7 bases between. The CDR3 sequence is 13 residues long.

Here the CDR3 DNA reads TGTGCCAGCAGTCCACAACCCGGGACTAGCGGGGCCCGACGGACAGATACGCAGTATTTT. Translation gives CASSPQPGTSGARRTDTQYF. This chain uses TRBV6-2 or TRBV6-3 with TRBJ2-3; TRBD2 matches 13 bases. V lost 5 bases and J lost 3; bases outside the gene matches: 17. Germline V gene lookup returns CDR1 MNHEY and CDR2 SVGEGT. The CDR3 sequence is 20 residues long.

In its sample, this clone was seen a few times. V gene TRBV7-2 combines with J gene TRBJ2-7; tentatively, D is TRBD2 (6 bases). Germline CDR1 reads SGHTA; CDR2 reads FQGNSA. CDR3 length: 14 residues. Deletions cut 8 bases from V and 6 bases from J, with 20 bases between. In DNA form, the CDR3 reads TGTGCCAGCCGAGGGGCCGGGAGATATATCGAGCAGTACTTC. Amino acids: CASRGAGRYIEQYF. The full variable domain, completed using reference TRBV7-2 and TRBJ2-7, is GAGVSQSPSNKVTEKGKDVELRCDPISGHTALYWYRQSLGQGLEFLIYFQGNSAPDKSGLPSDRFSAERTGGSVSTLTIQRTQQEDSAVYLCASRGAGRYIEQYFGPGTRLTVT.

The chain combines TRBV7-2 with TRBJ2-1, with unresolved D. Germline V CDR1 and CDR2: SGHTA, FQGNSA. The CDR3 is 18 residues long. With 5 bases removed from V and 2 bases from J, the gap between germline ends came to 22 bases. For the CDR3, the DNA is TGTGCCAGCAGCCCGACAAGAACGATGTCCCCTCCCTACAATGAGCAGTTCTTC. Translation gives CASSPTRTMSPPYNEQFF. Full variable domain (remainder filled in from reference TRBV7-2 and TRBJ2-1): GAGVSQSPSNKVTEKGKDVELRCDPISGHTALYWYRQSLGQGLEFLIYFQGNSAPDKSGLPSDRFSAERTGGSVSTLTIQRTQQEDSAVYLCASSPTRTMSPPYNEQFFGPGTRLTVL.

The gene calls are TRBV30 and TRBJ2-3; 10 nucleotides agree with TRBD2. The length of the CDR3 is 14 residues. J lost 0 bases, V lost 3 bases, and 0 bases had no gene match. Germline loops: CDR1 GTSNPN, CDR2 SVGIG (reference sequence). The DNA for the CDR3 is TGTGCCTGGAGGACTAGCGGGAGCACAGATACGCAGTATTTT. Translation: CAWRTSGSTDTQYF.

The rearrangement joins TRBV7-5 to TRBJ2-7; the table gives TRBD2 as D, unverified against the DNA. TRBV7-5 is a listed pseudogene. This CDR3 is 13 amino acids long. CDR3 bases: TGTGTCAGAAGGCGGGGTCTGACGGAAGAGCAGTACTTC. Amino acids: CVRRRGLTEEQYF.